Listed below are T cell receptor beta chains from one sample, sequenced in a study of T cells after yellow fever vaccination. TCRdb ran MiXCR on the 5' RACE reads and lists one entry per CDR3 protein. This table has some 240,000 distinct CDR3 sequences, about 3% appearing once. This material consisted of CD4+ T cells sorted from PBMCs, taken 10 days after the yellow fever booster vaccination. Every receptor here comes from a man aged 18 to 30 who received the YFV17D yellow fever vaccine. The CDR3 runs from the conserved cysteine through the conserved F or W. The order of the fields is V gene, J gene, D gene, clone size, CDR3 DNA, CDR3 protein. A D gene is named only where the DNA matches it firmly. Not every row has a clone size; where given, it reads once, few, many or a size class.

v_call: TRBV4-2; j_call: TRBJ2-7; d_call: TRBD2; clone_size: many; cdr3_nt: TGTGCCAGCAGCCAACCGGGGGGTAAAGACGAGCAGTACTTC; cdr3_aa: CASSQPGGKDEQYF
v_call: TRBV11-3; j_call: TRBJ2-5; d_call: NA; clone_size: many; cdr3_nt: TGTGCCAGCAGCAAACCCCCGGGCGTGACCCAGTACTTC; cdr3_aa: CASSKPPGVTQYF
v_call: TRBV7-2; j_call: TRBJ1-2; d_call: TRBD1; clone_size: NA; cdr3_nt: TGTGCCAGCAACGCCGGGACAGTTTCCAATGGCTACACCTTC; cdr3_aa: CASNAGTVSNGYTF
v_call: TRBV6-6; j_call: TRBJ1-1; d_call: TRBD1; clone_size: few; cdr3_nt: TGTGCCAGCAGTCCAGGGGGCAGACGAACTGAAGCTTTCTTT; cdr3_aa: CASSPGGRRTEAFF
v_call: TRBV7-9; j_call: TRBJ1-5; d_call: NA; clone_size: many; cdr3_nt: TGTGCCAGCAGCTTATCGGGGGCCGGTCAGCCCCAGCATTTT; cdr3_aa: CASSLSGAGQPQHF
v_call: TRBV5-1; j_call: TRBJ2-2; d_call: NA; clone_size: many; cdr3_nt: TGCGCCAGCAGCAGTAACACCAACACCGGGGAGCTGTTTTTT; cdr3_aa: CASSSNTNTGELFF
v_call: TRBV7-9; j_call: TRBJ1-3; d_call: NA; clone_size: NA; cdr3_nt: TGTGCTTTTGGGGCCAGAAGCTCTGGAAACACCATATATTTT; cdr3_aa: CAFGARSSGNTIYF
v_call: TRBV3-1; j_call: TRBJ1-1; d_call: NA; clone_size: many; cdr3_nt: TGTGCCAGCAGCCAATCTCGAGCGGGGGGGAGTACTGAAGCTTTCTTT; cdr3_aa: CASSQSRAGGSTEAFF
v_call: TRBV6-5; j_call: TRBJ2-5; d_call: TRBD2; clone_size: few; cdr3_nt: TGTGCCAGCAGTTACGGTGGGGGGGAAGAGACCCAGTACTTC; cdr3_aa: CASSYGGGEETQYF
v_call: TRBV27; j_call: TRBJ2-3; d_call: NA; clone_size: many; cdr3_nt: TGTGCCAGCATGGGGCTGGCGACTAGCACAGATACGCAGTATTTT; cdr3_aa: CASMGLATSTDTQYF
v_call: TRBV28; j_call: TRBJ2-1; d_call: NA; clone_size: many; cdr3_nt: TGTGCCAGCAGCTCGGGCCAAGATTACGGTGAGCAGTTCTTC; cdr3_aa: CASSSGQDYGEQFF
v_call: TRBV20-1; j_call: TRBJ2-2; d_call: TRBD2; clone_size: many; cdr3_nt: TGCAGTGCCAGGACTAGCGGGGGAGTAAGCGGGGAGCTGTTTTTT; cdr3_aa: CSARTSGGVSGELFF
v_call: TRBV7-2; j_call: TRBJ1-4; d_call: NA; clone_size: NA; cdr3_nt: TGTGCCAGCAGCAGGGACGCCCGGAGCGAAAAACTGTTTTTT; cdr3_aa: CASSRDARSEKLFF
v_call: TRBV6-6; j_call: TRBJ1-3; d_call: NA; clone_size: few; cdr3_nt: TGTGCCAGCAGTTACTACCGGGACAAGTCTGGAAACACCATATATTTT; cdr3_aa: CASSYYRDKSGNTIYF
v_call: TRBV12-5; j_call: TRBJ1-4; d_call: TRBD1; clone_size: few; cdr3_nt: TGTGCTAGTGGTTCTGGACAGGGGGCTAATGAAAAACTGTTTTTT; cdr3_aa: CASGSGQGANEKLFF
v_call: TRBV4-2; j_call: TRBJ1-5; d_call: TRBD1; clone_size: NA; cdr3_nt: TGTGCCAGCAGCCTACAACAGGGGGCTCAGCCCCAGCATTTT; cdr3_aa: CASSLQQGAQPQHF
v_call: TRBV6-2/TRBV6-3; j_call: TRBJ2-3; d_call: TRBD2; clone_size: many; cdr3_nt: TGTGCCAGCAGTTGGGGAGCGGGGGTCACAGATACGCAGTATTTT; cdr3_aa: CASSWGAGVTDTQYF
v_call: TRBV5-4; j_call: TRBJ2-3; d_call: TRBD2; clone_size: NA; cdr3_nt: TGTGCCAGCAGCTTTGGAAGGGCTAGCGGTGACACAGATACGCAGTATTTT; cdr3_aa: CASSFGRASGDTDTQYF
v_call: TRBV5-1; j_call: TRBJ2-2; d_call: TRBD1; clone_size: many; cdr3_nt: TGCGCCAGCAGCTCGCGGCTCGACAGGGGGCGAGGGGAGCTGTTTTTT; cdr3_aa: CASSSRLDRGRGELFF
v_call: TRBV12-3/TRBV12-4; j_call: TRBJ1-1; d_call: NA; clone_size: few; cdr3_nt: TGTGCCAGCAGTCTCTTTTTCGGCACTGAAGCTTTCTTT; cdr3_aa: CASSLFFGTEAFF
v_call: TRBV5-1; j_call: TRBJ1-2; d_call: NA; clone_size: few; cdr3_nt: TGCGCCAGCAGCTTGGACACTAACTATGGCTACACCTTC; cdr3_aa: CASSLDTNYGYTF
v_call: TRBV20-1; j_call: TRBJ2-7; d_call: NA; clone_size: few; cdr3_nt: TGCAGTGCAGGGGCCACCTACGAGCAGTACTTC; cdr3_aa: CSAGATYEQYF
v_call: TRBV12-3/TRBV12-4; j_call: TRBJ1-4; d_call: NA; clone_size: many; cdr3_nt: TGTGCCAGCAGATCACCCCGGGGGCACGGTGAAAAACTGTTTTTT; cdr3_aa: CASRSPRGHGEKLFF
v_call: TRBV2; j_call: TRBJ1-4; d_call: TRBD1; clone_size: few; cdr3_nt: TGTGCCAGCAGTGCAGGGACAGGGGGCGCGTGGAGAAAACTGTTTTTT; cdr3_aa: CASSAGTGGAWRKLFF
v_call: TRBV7-6; j_call: TRBJ2-1; d_call: TRBD2; clone_size: many; cdr3_nt: TGTGCCAGTAGAGTCCTAGCGGGGGGGTACAGTGAGCAGTTCTTC; cdr3_aa: CASRVLAGGYSEQFF
v_call: TRBV4-2; j_call: TRBJ1-1; d_call: TRBD1; clone_size: many; cdr3_nt: TGTGCCAGCAGTCTAGACAGGGGGAACTTAGGTGAAGCTTTCTTT; cdr3_aa: CASSLDRGNLGEAFF
v_call: TRBV20-1; j_call: TRBJ2-5; d_call: TRBD2; clone_size: many; cdr3_nt: TGCAGTGCTTCGCCATTGGCTAGCGGCGACCAAGAGACCCAGTACTTC; cdr3_aa: CSASPLASGDQETQYF
v_call: TRBV20-1; j_call: TRBJ1-5; d_call: NA; clone_size: NA; cdr3_nt: TGCAGTGCTAGAGAAGGCCCGGGCAATCAGCCCCAGCATTTT; cdr3_aa: CSAREGPGNQPQHF